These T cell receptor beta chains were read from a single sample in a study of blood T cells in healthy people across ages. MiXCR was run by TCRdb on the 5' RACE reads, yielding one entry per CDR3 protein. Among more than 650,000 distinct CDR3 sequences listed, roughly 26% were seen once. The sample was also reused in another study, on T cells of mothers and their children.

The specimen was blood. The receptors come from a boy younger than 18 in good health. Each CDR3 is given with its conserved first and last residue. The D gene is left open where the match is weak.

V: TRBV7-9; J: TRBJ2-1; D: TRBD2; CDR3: CASSSAGRNSYNEQFF
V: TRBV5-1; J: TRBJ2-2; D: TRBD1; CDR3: CASSIDGTASTGELFF
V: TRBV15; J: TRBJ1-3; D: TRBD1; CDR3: CATSRRWDSLGTLGNTIYF
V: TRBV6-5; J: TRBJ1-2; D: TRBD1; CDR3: CASSYSRDRYGYTF
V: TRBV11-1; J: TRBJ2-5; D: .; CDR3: CASSLAPAEEETQYF
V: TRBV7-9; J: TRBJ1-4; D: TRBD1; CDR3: CASSFPQGGEKLFF
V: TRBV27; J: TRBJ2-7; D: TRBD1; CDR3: CASSFAGTGYQQYF
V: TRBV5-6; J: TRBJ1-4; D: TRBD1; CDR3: CASSSLTGFEKLFF
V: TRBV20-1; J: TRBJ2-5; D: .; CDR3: CSAYLVGAGETQYF
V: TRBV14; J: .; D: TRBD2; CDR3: CASSQEWRGGQDEQFF
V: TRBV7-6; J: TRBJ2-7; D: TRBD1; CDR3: CASSPLGTGRRYF
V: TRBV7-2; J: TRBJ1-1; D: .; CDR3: CASSSQAQAAFF
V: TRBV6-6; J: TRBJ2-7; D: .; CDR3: CAVAGSGYEQYF
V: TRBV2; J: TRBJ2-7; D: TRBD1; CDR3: CASSERGTVTYEQYF
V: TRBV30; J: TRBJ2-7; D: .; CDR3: CAWSVGEIYEQYF
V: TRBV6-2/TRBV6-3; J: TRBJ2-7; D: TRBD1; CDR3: CASSRGQGYEQHF
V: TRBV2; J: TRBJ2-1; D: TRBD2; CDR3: CASRTGGYEQFF
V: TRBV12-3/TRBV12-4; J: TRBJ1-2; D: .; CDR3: CASTLWGRGGYTF
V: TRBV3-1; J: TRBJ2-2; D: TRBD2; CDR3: CASSPTGLAGTGELFF
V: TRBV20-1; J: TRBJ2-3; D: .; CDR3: CSARAQATDTQYF
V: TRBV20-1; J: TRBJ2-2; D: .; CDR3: CSALTTGELFF
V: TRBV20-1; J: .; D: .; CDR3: CSARKARGPVSYEQYF
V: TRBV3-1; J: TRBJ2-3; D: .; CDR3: CASSPGRGTQYF
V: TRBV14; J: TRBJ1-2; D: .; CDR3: CASSQAIWYGYTF
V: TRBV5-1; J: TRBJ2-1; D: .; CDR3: CASSFREDNSYNEQFF
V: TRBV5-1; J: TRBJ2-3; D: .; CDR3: CASSSITGYSGDTQYF
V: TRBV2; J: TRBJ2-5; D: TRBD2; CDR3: CASTGQRTSGQETQYF
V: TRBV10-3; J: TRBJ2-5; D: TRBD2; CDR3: CAISESGSGGQETQYF
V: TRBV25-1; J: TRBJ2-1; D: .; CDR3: CASSAWGLSYNEQFF
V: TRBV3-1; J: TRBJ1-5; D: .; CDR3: CASSQGGNSNQPQHF
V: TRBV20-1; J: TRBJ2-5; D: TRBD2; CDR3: CSAAGTSGSKAQETQYF
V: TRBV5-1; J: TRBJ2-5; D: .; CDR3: CASSLLGGHQETQYF
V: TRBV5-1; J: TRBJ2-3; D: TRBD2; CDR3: CASSSGRPREDTQYF
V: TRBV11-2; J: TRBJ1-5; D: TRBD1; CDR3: CASSLGEEGQPHYSNQPQHF
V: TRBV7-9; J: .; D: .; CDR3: CASSSEGREPYEQYF
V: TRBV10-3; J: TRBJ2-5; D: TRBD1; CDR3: CAISELTGTGGLVAETQYF
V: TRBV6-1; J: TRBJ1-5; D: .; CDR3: CASSDSGNEPQHF
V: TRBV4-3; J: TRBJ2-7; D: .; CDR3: CASSQDLGTSSYEQYF
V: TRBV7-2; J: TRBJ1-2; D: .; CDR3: CASSLVQGAGYGYTF
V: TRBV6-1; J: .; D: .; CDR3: CASSDRASGPYEQYF
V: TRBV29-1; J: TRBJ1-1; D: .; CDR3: CSGTANTEAFF
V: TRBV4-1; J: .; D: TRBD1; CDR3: CASSPRQGTLYEQYF
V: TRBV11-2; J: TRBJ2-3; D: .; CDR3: CASSLVGVPRSDTQYF
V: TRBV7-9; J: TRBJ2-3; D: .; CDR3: CASRSGDGGPRDTQYF